The rows below give T cell receptor beta chains drawn from one sample of a study of PD-L1 blockade in urothelial cancer. The method was immunoSEQ multiplex PCR; TCRdb's version includes in-frame clones alone and lacks a portion of them. Of 54,000 or so clones listed, roughly 80% are singletons. Sequencing used PBMCs, obtained around atezolizumab (anti-PD-L1) treatment. The receptor source for this set is a man aged 45 to 65 with urothelial cancer. Both conserved end residues are trimmed from each CDR3.

j_call | v_call | cdr3_aa
TRBJ2-7 | TRBV27 | ASSLISTSGRYEQY
TRBJ2-3 | TRBV10-3 | ATMGGLAGTSDTQY
TRBJ2-7 | TRBV11-2 | ASSLTGGAYEQY
TRBJ2-5 | TRBV11-1 | ASSVPHRSEDQETQY
TRBJ2-7 | TRBV19 | ASSIGRTYEQY
TRBJ2-5 | TRBV5-1 | ASSLGWLAGEETQY
TRBJ1-5 | TRBV6-1 | ASSEDGISNQPQH
TRBJ1-2 | TRBV6-6 | ASSPDEAGNYGYT
TRBJ1-5 | TRBV28 | ATTGDNDRGQPQH
TRBJ1-6 | TRBV11-2 | ASSPRTGDNSPLH
TRBJ2-5 | TRBV11-3 | ASSPGQGDKVETQY
TRBJ2-7 | TRBV4-1 | ASSQTSGASYEQY
TRBJ1-1 | TRBV27 | ASRPDPWAGNTEAF
TRBJ2-7 | TRBV6-1 | ASSELPGGGVYEQY
TRBJ2-7 | TRBV29-1 | SVRLGHGLIYEQY
TRBJ1-1 | TRBV30 | AWSLTGNTEAF
TRBJ2-2 | TRBV7-7 | ASSQSGAGELF
TRBJ2-7 | TRBV7-6 | ASSPGGGGAYEQY
TRBJ2-1 | TRBV7-9 | ASRDAGGRDEQF
TRBJ1-1 | TRBV18 | ASSPPTVPNTEAF
TRBJ1-6 | TRBV6-5 | ASSPGQGPNSPLH
TRBJ1-1 | TRBV10-3 | AISESGAVGAF